The 16 T cell receptor beta chains below were found in one sample sequenced in a study of T cell responses to AZD1222 COVID-19 vaccine. Sequencing was performed with immunoSEQ multiplex PCR; in TCRdb, only in-frame clones are kept and a portion is missing. The data contain more than 150,000 clones, about 94% of them singletons. The sequences come from peripheral blood, collected on day 0 of AZD1222 vaccination. Receptor source: an adult in good health.

V is TRBV6-5 and J is TRBJ2-2; 10 bases match TRBD1. The CDR3 is 16 residues long. The V gene's germline CDR1 is MNHEY and CDR2 SVGAGI. V lost 2 bases, J lost 4 bases, and 4 bases stayed unmatched. The CDR3 DNA reads as TGTGCCAGCAGTTACCCCGGACAGGGGGTCACCGGGGAGCTGTTTTTT. Encoded protein: CASSYPGQGVTGELFF.

V gene TRBV12-3 or TRBV12-4 combines with J gene TRBJ2-3; D may be TRBD2 (7 bases). V lost 6 bases and J lost 10, with 14 bases in between. There are 12 residues in the CDR3. DNA for the CDR3: TGTGCCAGCAGGTCAGGGGAGGGTCCGCAGTATTTT. It codes for CASRSGEGPQYF.

The V call is TRBV6-5, the J call TRBJ2-1, with D tentatively TRBD2 (5 bases). The CDR3 has 15 amino acids. Trimming pared 3 bases from V and 7 bases from J, leaving 16 bases between. CDR1 and CDR2 from the germline V gene are MNHEY and SVGAGI. This chain's CDR3 is CASSYQPPQRNEQFF. CDR3 nucleotide sequence: TGTGCCAGCAGTTATCAGCCCCCGCAGCGGAATGAGCAGTTCTTC.

The rearrangement joins TRBV6-5 to TRBJ1-1; 9 bases match TRBD1. This CDR3 spans 15 amino acids. The germline gives CDR1 MNHEY, CDR2 SVGAGI. V was clipped by 7 bases and J by 3 bases; unmatched bases: 9. Here the CDR3 reads CASITGGFWDTEAFF. CDR3 coding DNA: TGTGCCAGCATTACAGGGGGCTTTTGGGACACTGAAGCTTTCTTT.

The V gene is TRBV6-4, the J gene TRBJ2-3; 9 bases line up with TRBD2. V was pared by 5 bases and J by 3 bases, with 3 bases of the junction left unmatched. Per germline, CDR1 MRHNA and CDR2 SNTAGT. This CDR3 is 14 amino acids long. CDR3 region: CASSSSGGTDTQYF. CDR3 DNA: TGTGCCAGCAGTAGTAGCGGGGGAACAGATACGCAGTATTTT.

This chain links TRBV5-4 with TRBJ2-7; 14 nucleotides line up with TRBD2. The CDR3 spans 16 residues. CDR1 SGHNT and CDR2 YYREEE come from the germline V gene (reference sequence). J gave up 5 bases and V 1 base, and 5 bases lay outside the gene matches. CDR3 nucleotide sequence: TGTGCCAGCAGCTTGCCCGGGACTAGCGGGAGCGACGAGCAGTACTTC. As protein: CASSLPGTSGSDEQYF.

The chain combines TRBV5-1 with TRBJ2-2; 7 bases match TRBD2. The CDR3 is made up of 15 amino acids. Losses at the gene ends were 4 bases for V and 7 bases for J; bases not matched to a gene: 10. Germline V lookup: CDR1 SGHRS, CDR2 YFSETQ. DNA for the CDR3: TGCGCCAGCAGCCCGGCGGGGGACGTGGGCGGGGAGCTGTTTTTT. Residues: CASSPAGDVGGELFF.

This CDR3 reads CSVAGGTNEKLFF. Here the CDR3 DNA reads TGCAGCGTCGCAGGGGGCACTAATGAAAAACTGTTTTTT. The genes are TRBV29-1 and TRBJ1-4; 8 bases map to TRBD1. The germline CDR1 and CDR2 sequences are SQVTM and ANQGSEA. With V trimmed by 6 bases and J by 2 bases, 2 bases remained unmatched. The CDR3 length is 13 residues. The full variable domain, completed using reference TRBV29-1 and TRBJ1-4, is SAVISQKPSRDICQRGTSLTIQCQVDSQVTMMFWYRQQPGQSLTLIATANQGSEATYESGFVIDKFPISRPNLTFSTLTVSNMSPEDSSIYLCSVAGGTNEKLFFGSGTQLSVL.

The chain joins TRBV7-3 to TRBJ2-2, with TRBD2 matching over 8 bases. CDR1 is SGHTA and CDR2 is FQGTGA in the germline V gene. V shed 3 bases, J shed 6 bases, and the junction held 6 bases outside the gene matches. The CDR3 sequence is 15 residues long. CDR3 region: CASSLAGGRAGELFF. In DNA, the CDR3 is TGTGCCAGCAGCTTGGCGGGAGGAAGGGCCGGGGAGCTGTTTTTT.

This clone was detected a few times. This chain joins TRBV2 and TRBJ1-5, with D unclear. Per germline, CDR1 SNHLY and CDR2 FYNNEI. Trimming shortened V by 1 base and J by 6 bases, and 7 bases separated the two germline ends. This CDR3 is 13 amino acids long. The DNA of the CDR3 is TGTGCCAGCAGTGAAGACTTGAGTCAGCCCCAGCATTTT. As protein: CASSEDLSQPQHF.

The chain joins TRBV6-5 to TRBJ1-1; no definite D call. CDR3 length: 13 amino acids. V dropped 6 bases and J dropped 3 bases, with 11 bases sitting between them. From germline, CDR1 is MNHEY and CDR2 SVGAGI. The chain's CDR3 is CASRYIGDTEAFF. In DNA, the CDR3 is TGTGCCAGCAGGTACATCGGGGACACTGAAGCTTTCTTT.

This clone was detected only once. J is TRBJ2-1 and V is TRBV27; 14 bases line up with TRBD2. This CDR3 contains 17 residues. In germline, CDR1 is MNHEY, CDR2 SMNVEV (reference sequence). V lost 2 bases and J lost 9; bases outside the gene matches: 9. CDR3 sequence: CASSLRGTSGSVGEQFF. The CDR3 region has the DNA TGTGCCAGCAGTTTAAGGGGGACTAGCGGGAGTGTAGGTGAGCAGTTCTTC.

The genes are TRBV2 and TRBJ2-1, with TRBD1 identical over 9 bases. Germline V gene lookup returns CDR1 SNHLY and CDR2 FYNNEI. V dropped 4 bases and J dropped 7; count of bases not matched to a gene: 8. The CDR3 sequence is 15 residues long. The chain's CDR3 is CASSVAGTGWNEQFF. CDR3 bases: TGTGCCAGCAGTGTGGCCGGGACAGGGTGGAATGAGCAGTTCTTC.

The J gene is TRBJ2-3, the V gene TRBV10-3; 8 positions agree with TRBD2. With V trimmed by 3 bases and J by 4 bases, 3 bases remained unmatched. Germline CDR1 reads ENHRY; CDR2 reads SYGVKD. The CDR3 totals 14 residues. The CDR3 reads CAISDSGSSDTQYF. For the CDR3, the DNA is TGTGCCATCAGTGACAGCGGGAGCTCAGATACGCAGTATTTT.

The rearrangement uses TRBV7-2 and TRBJ2-5; 7 nucleotides match TRBD1. V trimming: 6 bases; J trimming: 9 bases; junction bases outside the gene matches: 10. The V gene's germline CDR1 is SGHTA and CDR2 FQGNSA. This CDR3 is built from 13 residues. The DNA for the CDR3 is TGTGCCAGCAGTCCGGGACAGACACTGGCCCAGTACTTC. The encoded protein is CASSPGQTLAQYF. The full variable domain, in which reference TRBV7-2 and TRBJ2-5 provide the parts outside the CDR3, is GAGVSQSPSNKVTEKGKDVELRCDPISGHTALYWYRQSLGQGLEFLIYFQGNSAPDKSGLPSDRFSAERTGGSVSTLTIQRTQQEDSAVYLCASSPGQTLAQYFGPGTRLLVL.

This clone has a single count. The chain uses TRBV7-2 and TRBJ2-5; no reliable D call. V lost 5 bases to trimming and J lost 2 bases, with 6 bases between them. The CDR3 covers 12 residues. In germline, CDR1 is SGHTA, CDR2 FQGNSA. The CDR3 coding sequence is TGTGCCAGCAGCCCCCTACAAGAGACCCAGTACTTC. It yields the protein CASSPLQETQYF.